Below, one TCR beta chain is given with its context. The antigen remains unidentified. The data derive from a study of T cell responses to AZD1222 COVID-19 vaccine. J was trimmed by 6 bases and V by 6 bases; bases with no gene match: 9. CDR1 is LGHNA, CDR2 YNFKEQ, per germline. This CDR3 contains 15 residues. The study, taken as a whole, reports: Reportedly, nearly half of unique spike TCRs recognized epitopes outside B.1.351/B.1.1.7 mutations. Two AZD1222 doses significantly raised spike-specific TCR breadth and depth over controls. Repertoire samples came only from after the peak T cell response.

Data came from immunoSEQ multiplex PCR; TCRdb stores just in-frame clones and leaves some out. Among roughly 120,000 clones listed, approximately 85% were seen once. This clonotype was sampled from an adult in good health. This material consisted of peripheral blood, taken on day 0 of AZD1222 vaccination. This sequence joins TRBV4-2 and TRBJ2-2, with 8 nucleotides matching TRBD1. Here the CDR3 reads CASSRGQGHPGELFF. For the CDR3, the DNA is TGTGCCAGCAGTCGCGGACAGGGCCATCCCGGGGAGCTGTTTTTT.